The 25 T cell receptor beta chains given below trace back to one sample, sequenced in a study of blood T cells in healthy people across ages. Through a sample-barcoded 5' primer and a J-beta primer mix, a second PCR was run for roughly 6 to 12 cycles. From the 5' RACE reads, TCRdb called clonotypes with MiXCR, one entry per CDR3 protein. This sample has roughly 900,000 distinct CDR3 sequences, with 25% to 30% found just once. The sequenced sample was blood. The origin of the receptors is a woman older than 75 in good health.

The chain joins TRBV20-1 to TRBJ2-7; 9 positions match TRBD1. TRBJ2-5 matches the DNA end more closely, so the J call is doubtful. Germline lookup yields CDR1 DFQATT and CDR2 SNEGSKA (reference sequence). The CDR3 is 13 residues long. The CDR3, as DNA: TGCAGTGCTAGCACGGGACAGGGAGAGACCCAGTACTTC. It is translated as CSASTGQGETQYF.

As for this clonotype: Possible read error: a much larger clone is one base away. The rearrangement links TRBV7-2 to TRBJ2-5; the match to TRBD2 covers 8 bases. CDR1 and CDR2 (germline): SGHTA, FQGNSA. This CDR3 spans 15 amino acids. The trim removed 2 bases at V and 11 bases at J, leaving 13 bases unmatched. The CDR3 nucleotides are TGTGCCAGCAGCTTAAGCGGGGGCCCCTGGAATGAGCAGTACTTC. Protein: CASSLSGGPWNEQYF.

This clonotype was recorded at least ten times. This chain connects TRBV7-2 to TRBJ1-4; TRBD1 matches at 8 bases. Germline-derived CDR1 and CDR2 are SGHTA and FQGNSA. V was pared by 4 bases and J by 3 bases, with 4 bases of the junction left unmatched. This CDR3 spans 15 amino acids. The CDR3: CASSSSGQANEKLFF. In DNA form, the CDR3 reads TGTGCCAGCAGCTCTTCGGGACAGGCTAATGAAAAACTGTTTTTT.

Many counts were recorded for this clonotype. This chain uses TRBV29-1 with TRBJ2-5, with D tentatively TRBD1 or TRBD2 (5 bases each). From germline, CDR1 is SQVTM and CDR2 ANQGSEA. Trimming took off 6 bases at V and 9 bases at J, with 23 bases between the two ends. This CDR3 comprises 14 residues. The CDR3 spells CSVVSGTPEWAQYF. CDR3 sequence (DNA): TGCAGCGTCGTCTCCGGGACCCCTGAGTGGGCCCAGTACTTC. Full variable domain (remainder filled in from reference TRBV29-1 and TRBJ2-5): SAVISQKPSRDICQRGTSLTIQCQVDSQVTMMFWYRQQPGQSLTLIATANQGSEATYESGFVIDKFPISRPNLTFSTLTVSNMSPEDSSIYLCSVVSGTPEWAQYFGPGTRLLVL.

This clonotype was counted at least ten times. A much larger clone sits a single nucleotide away, making a read error possible. This rearrangement joins TRBV20-1 to TRBJ2-1, with a weak D call TRBD2 (7 bases). The J call may not be correct, given that the DNA end is closer to TRBJ2-7. The CDR3 has 17 residues. In germline, CDR1 is DFQATT, CDR2 SNEGSKA (reference sequence). The CDR3 spells CSARDLGRGGSYNEQYF. The CDR3 DNA sequence: TGCAGTGCTAGAGATCTAGGTAGGGGGGGGTCCTACAATGAGCAGTACTTC.

This clonotype was counted a few times. This rearrangement joins TRBV10-3 to TRBJ1-6, with a weak D call TRBD1 (6 bases). The V and J ends lost 3 bases and 10 bases respectively, with 25 bases between them. This CDR3 is 18 amino acids long. The germline V gene encodes CDR1 ENHRY and CDR2 SYGVKD. CDR3 protein: CAISDPHREALYESPLHF. The CDR3 DNA reads as TGTGCCATCAGTGACCCCCACAGGGAGGCCCTATATGAGTCACCCCTCCACTTT.

This chain joins TRBV10-3 and TRBJ1-4; D unclear. Trimming left V 4 bases short and J 3 bases short, with 3 bases between. Looked up from germline, CDR1 is ENHRY and CDR2 is SYGVKD. This CDR3 has 12 residues. The CDR3 DNA is TGTGCCATCAGTGTCGCTAATGAAAAACTGTTTTTT. Translated, it gives CAISVANEKLFF.

The gene calls are TRBV20-1 and TRBJ1-2; D call uncertain. The CDR3 is made up of 16 amino acids. V was trimmed by 2 bases and J by 2 bases, leaving 18 bases between them. Germline CDR1 DFQATT, CDR2 SNEGSKA (reference sequence). Written as DNA, the CDR3 is TGCAGTGCTAGACAGGCCGACTTAGGACGGAACTATGGCTACACCTTC. As protein: CSARQADLGRNYGYTF.

The rearrangement links TRBV2 to TRBJ1-1; no reliable D call. Germline assignment: CDR1 SNHLY and CDR2 FYNNEI. The CDR3 runs 12 residues. With 6 bases removed from V and 11 bases from J, the gap between germline ends came to 16 bases. This CDR3 is CASRQEATGAFF. DNA for the CDR3: TGTGCCAGCAGGCAGGAGGCTACCGGGGCTTTCTTT.

This clonotype was found many times. The V call is TRBV7-2, the J call TRBJ2-3; 7 nucleotides match TRBD2. Germline lookup yields CDR1 SGHTA and CDR2 FQGNSA. V dropped 1 base and J dropped 0; count of bases not matched to a gene: 4. This CDR3 is built from 16 residues. The CDR3 DNA reads TGTGCCAGCAGCTTAGTGGCGGGGGTTAGCACAGATACGCAGTATTTT. Protein sequence: CASSLVAGVSTDTQYF.

This clonotype appeared many times. The gene calls are TRBV7-2 and TRBJ2-3; D could derive from TRBD1 or TRBD2 (6 bases each). With 5 bases removed from V and 6 bases from J, the gap between germline ends came to 18 bases. Germline V gene lookup returns CDR1 SGHTA and CDR2 FQGNSA. CDR3 length: 15 residues. CDR3 in DNA: TGTGCCAGCAGCCCTGGTTGGGGGGCTCGGGATACGCAGTATTTT. It yields the protein CASSPGWGARDTQYF. The variable domain in full, with the rest retrieved from reference TRBV7-2 and TRBJ2-3, is GAGVSQSPSNKVTEKGKDVELRCDPISGHTALYWYRQSLGQGLEFLIYFQGNSAPDKSGLPSDRFSAERTGGSVSTLTIQRTQQEDSAVYLCASSPGWGARDTQYFGPGTRLTVL.

This clonotype was seen ten or more times. The germline gene is not matched at one end of the junction; a read error may be the cause. The CDR3 region is CSGTYSGGYDEQFF. The CDR3 region has the DNA TGCAGCGGGACTTATAGCGGGGGCTACGATGAGCAGTTCTTC. The rearrangement uses TRBV29-1 and TRBJ2-1; 9 positions match TRBD2. This CDR3 contains 14 residues. Germline V lookup: CDR1 SQVTM, CDR2 ANQGSEA.

This clonotype has just a few counts. V usage is TRBV18 and J usage is TRBJ1-2; TRBD1 aligns across 9 bases. Germline V gene data show CDR1 as KGHSH and CDR2 as LQKENI. CDR3 length: 18 residues. V was clipped by 1 base and J by 4 bases; unmatched bases: 13. This chain's CDR3 is CASSPRSQGAYVVYGYTF. The DNA for the CDR3 is TGTGCCAGCTCACCACGATCACAGGGGGCTTACGTTGTCTATGGCTACACCTTC.

The sample holds a few counts of this clonotype. The chain has TRBV7-8 and TRBJ2-3, with 11 nucleotides matching TRBD1. The CDR3 is 15 amino acids. Germline V gene data show CDR1 as SGHVS and CDR2 as FQNEAQ. Germline trimming cut 4 bases from V and 5 bases from J; bases unmatched to any gene: 5. The CDR3 DNA is TGTGCCAGCAGCTGGAGGACAGGGGGCGGAGATACGCAGTATTTT. Translating gives CASSWRTGGGDTQYF.

This clonotype showed up just a few times. This chain connects TRBV29-1 to TRBJ2-3; no reliable D call. CDR3 length: 12 amino acids. Trimming took 4 bases from V and 3 from J, leaving 8 bases between them. Germline lookup yields CDR1 SQVTM and CDR2 ANQGSEA. CDR3 DNA: TGCAGCGTTGTTGGGGTTACAGATACGCAGTATTTT. Its translation is CSVVGVTDTQYF.

A few counts support this clonotype. The gene calls are TRBV12-3 or TRBV12-4 and TRBJ2-3; D possibly corresponds to TRBD2 (8 bases). CDR3 length: 16 residues. Trimming shortened V by 5 bases and J by 5 bases, and 20 bases separated the two germline ends. In DNA form, the CDR3 reads TGTGCCAGCAGTCCTTCGGGAGGGCAGGGGGAAGATACGCAGTATTTT. This codes for CASSPSGGQGEDTQYF.

This clonotype occurred many times. The V call is TRBV20-1, the J call TRBJ1-5, with D possibly matching TRBD1 (6 bases). The CDR3 sequence is 17 residues long. V was shortened by 0 bases and J by 2 bases, with 17 bases between the two germline ends. In germline, CDR1 is DFQATT, CDR2 SNEGSKA (reference sequence). As DNA, the CDR3 is TGCAGTGCTAGAGATCCGTTAGGGGGTCGGGGCAATCAGCCCCAGCATTTT. Translation gives CSARDPLGGRGNQPQHF.

In this sample, this clonotype turned up many times. The V call is TRBV20-1, the J call TRBJ2-3, with D perhaps TRBD1 or TRBD2 (5 bases each). This CDR3 is 16 amino acids long. The germline V gene has CDR1 DFQATT and CDR2 SNEGSKA (reference sequence). Trimming removed 1 base at V and 0 bases at J, with 14 bases between. The CDR3 nucleotides are TGCAGTGCTAGAGGGGGGTCCAAGGGGAGCACAGATACGCAGTATTTT. Translation: CSARGGSKGSTDTQYF.

The rearrangement joins TRBV29-1 to TRBJ2-6, with 9 bases lining up with TRBD2. The CDR3 extends over 16 amino acids. From germline, CDR1 is SQVTM and CDR2 ANQGSEA. The J segment lost 3 bases and the V segment lost 3 bases, leaving 6 bases of the junction unmatched. CDR3 nucleotide sequence: TGCAGCGTTGACAGTAGCGGGAGTGTTGGGGCCAACGTCCTGACTTTC. Its translation: CSVDSSGSVGANVLTF.

In this sample, this clonotype turned up a few times. One end of the junction fails to match germline, which may point to a read error. The chain uses TRBV7-2 and TRBJ1-6, with D unresolved. Germline CDR1 SGHTA, CDR2 FQGNSA. The CDR3 is made up of 14 amino acids. The CDR3: CANSLLAIASPLHF. The CDR3 DNA reads as TGTGCCAACAGCTTATTGGCAATTGCCTCACCCCTCCACTTT.

Remarks on this clonotype: An end of the junction does not agree with germline; a read error may underlie this. V usage is TRBV29-1 and J usage is TRBJ1-2; D remains ambiguous. The germline V gene encodes CDR1 SQVTM and CDR2 ANQGSEA. This CDR3 is 13 amino acids long. The DNA for the CDR3 is TGCAGCGTTGGGGATGCTCTCAGAAGTGGCTACATCTTC. This translates into CSVGDALRSGYIF. The full variable domain, in which reference TRBV29-1 and TRBJ1-2 provide the parts outside the CDR3, is SAVISQKPSRDICQRGTSLTIQCQVDSQVTMMFWYRQQPGQSLTLIATANQGSEATYESGFVIDKFPISRPNLTFSTLTVSNMSPEDSSIYLCSVGDALRSGYIFGSGTRLTVV.

This clonotype was found many times. The chain couples TRBV7-2 to TRBJ2-1; 10 bases match TRBD1. The CDR3 is made up of 14 amino acids. Looked up from germline, CDR1 is SGHTA and CDR2 is FQGNSA. V was clipped by 5 bases and J by 6 bases; unmatched bases: 4. CDR3 amino acids: CASSRRTGGNEQFF. The CDR3 DNA follows: TGTGCCAGCAGCCGCAGGACAGGGGGCAATGAGCAGTTCTTC.

This clonotype was seen repeatedly, ten times or more. This sequence joins TRBV20-1 and TRBJ2-3; the match to TRBD2 covers 12 bases. CDR3 size: 16 residues. The junction had 7 bases not matched to a gene; V was cut back by 6 bases and J by 0 bases. The V gene's germline CDR1 is DFQATT and CDR2 SNEGSKA (reference sequence). The CDR3 reads CSAAITSGGSTDTQYF. The CDR3 nucleotides are TGCAGTGCCGCCATAACTAGCGGGGGGAGCACAGATACGCAGTATTTT.

The sample holds a few counts of this clonotype. J is TRBJ1-1 and V is TRBV20-1, with 8 bases that match TRBD1. The CDR3 loop spans 14 amino acids. Germline CDR1 reads DFQATT; CDR2 reads SNEGSKA (reference sequence). J gave up 4 bases and V 4 bases, and 8 bases lay outside the gene matches. CDR3 protein: CSATSGGDRTEAFF. CDR3 DNA sequence: TGCAGTGCTACTTCAGGGGGCGATCGCACTGAAGCTTTCTTT.

This clonotype was found many times. This chain uses TRBV20-1 with TRBJ2-1, with 8 positions matching TRBD2. The CDR3 runs 15 residues. Germline CDR1 DFQATT, CDR2 SNEGSKA (reference sequence). J gave up 0 bases and V 0 bases, and 1 base lay outside the gene matches. The CDR3 sequence: CSARDAGGSYNEQFF. The DNA for the CDR3 is TGCAGTGCTAGAGACGCGGGGGGCTCCTACAATGAGCAGTTCTTC.